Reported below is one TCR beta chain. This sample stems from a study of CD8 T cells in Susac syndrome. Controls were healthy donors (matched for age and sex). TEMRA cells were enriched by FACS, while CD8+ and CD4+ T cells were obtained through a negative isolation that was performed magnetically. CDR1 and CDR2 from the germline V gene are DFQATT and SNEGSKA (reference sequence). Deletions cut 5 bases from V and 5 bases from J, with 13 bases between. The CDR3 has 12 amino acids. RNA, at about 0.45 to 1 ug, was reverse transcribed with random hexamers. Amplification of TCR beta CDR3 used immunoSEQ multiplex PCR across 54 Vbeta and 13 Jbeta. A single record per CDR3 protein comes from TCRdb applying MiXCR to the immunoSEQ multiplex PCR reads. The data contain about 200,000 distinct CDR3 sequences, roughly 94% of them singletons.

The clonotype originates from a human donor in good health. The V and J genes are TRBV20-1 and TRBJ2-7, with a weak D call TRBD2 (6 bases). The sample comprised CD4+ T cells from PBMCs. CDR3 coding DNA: TGCAGTGCTCCCCACCGCGGGGACGAGCAGTACTTC. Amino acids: CSAPHRGDEQYF.